Many counts were recorded for the clone carrying this TCR beta chain. Specified time point: persistent/refractory GD, antithyroid drugs over 5 years with positive TRAb. Extracted RNA from PBMCs served as the source of the TCR library. Patient provenance is recorded as an endocrinology department in Xi'an, China. Sequencing libraries for TCR beta were prepared with iRepertoire HTBI primers and Arm-PCR of CDR3 regions. In the authors' methods: Across all samples, under 65 TRBV segments and 14 TRBJ segments were identified. TCRdb ran MiXCR on the multiplex PCR reads and lists one entry per CDR3 protein. The V and J calls were not made by the authors but by TCRdb's processing. The sample has 400,000 to 500,000 distinct CDR3 sequences, roughly 20% seen once. V was cut by 6 bases and J by 5 bases, with 13 bases left in between. The CDR3 consists of 13 residues. This sample is drawn from a study of regulatory T cells in long-lasting Graves disease.

The rearrangement joins TRBV12-3 or TRBV12-4 to TRBJ1-2; maybe TRBD1 (6 bases). This sample comprised peripheral blood mononuclear cells (PBMCs), obtained when the disease was refractory, from a patient treated with antithyroid drugs. This TCR was sampled from a female donor with Graves disease. The CDR3 loop is CASSRTGLYGYTF. In DNA form, the CDR3 reads TGTGCCAGCAGCCGAACAGGGCTATATGGCTACACCTTC.